These T cell receptor beta chains were read from a single sample in a study of radiation and T cells in renal cell carcinoma. Using immunoSEQ multiplex PCR, the repertoire was profiled, and TCRdb retains in-frame clones only, with some absent. The sample shows about 78,000 clones, 80% to 90% of them seen only once. The sample here was blood, taken from a patient whose treatment included radiotherapy and nephrectomy. The receptors come from a woman between 65 and 79 years old with renal cell carcinoma. Each CDR3 is given with its conserved first and last residue. The order of the fields is D gene, clone size, V gene, J gene, CDR3 DNA, CDR3 protein. The D gene is left open where the match is weak. Where a row states a size, it is once, few, many or the class of an expanded clone; other rows omit it.

>TRBD1|-|TRBV5-5|TRBJ2-3
TGTGCCAGCAGCTTGGCCAACAGGGGGGCAGATACGCAGTATTTT
CASSLANRGADTQYF
>-|-|TRBV6-5|TRBJ2-2
TGTGCCAGCAGTCGACTGGATCCCGGGGAGCTGTTTTTT
CASSRLDPGELFF
>-|-|TRBV30|TRBJ1-4
TGTGCCTGGGATAATGGAAGTGAAAAACTGTTTTTT
CAWDNGSEKLFF
>-|once|TRBV28|TRBJ1-3
TGTGCCAGCACCGCGATCGGACTTCCTGGAAACACCATATATTTT
CASTAIGLPGNTIYF
>TRBD2|-|TRBV28|TRBJ2-1
TGTGCCAGCAGTTTTGTGGCTAGCGGGGCTAATGAGCAGTTCTTC
CASSFVASGANEQFF
>-|-|TRBV2|TRBJ2-7
TGTGCCAGCAGAAACAGGATTTCGCAGTACTTC
CASRNRISQYF
>-|-|TRBV2|TRBJ1-3
TGTGCCAGCAGTTACGACAGAATGGCTGCTGTGTCTGGAAACACCATATATTTT
CASSYDRMAAVSGNTIYF
>-|-|TRBV9|TRBJ1-2
TGTGCCAGCAGCGTGTTCGAGACTCAGAACTATGGCTACACCTTC
CASSVFETQNYGYTF
>-|-|TRBV18|TRBJ1-3
TGTGCCAGCTCACCGACGACAGGTACCTCTGGAAACACCATATATTTT
CASSPTTGTSGNTIYF
>-|-|TRBV28|TRBJ1-2
TGTGCCAGCACCACAGGGTACTATGGCTACACCTTC
CASTTGYYGYTF
>-|-|TRBV15|TRBJ1-1
TGTGCCACCAGCAGAGATCGATTAGGGCCGGGCACTGAAGCTTTCTTT
CATSRDRLGPGTEAFF
>TRBD2|-|TRBV4-1|TRBJ2-7
TGCGCCAGCAGCCCCCTGGGACTAGCTCTCGAGCAGTACTTC
CASSPLGLALEQYF
>TRBD1|-|TRBV29-1|TRBJ2-1
TGCAGCGTTGGACAGGGGGCAGAGTATGAGCAGTTCTTC
CSVGQGAEYEQFF
>-|-|TRBV7-9|TRBJ2-5
TGTGCCAGCAGCTTAAGGGACATCGGGTTACAAGAGACCCAGTACTTC
CASSLRDIGLQETQYF
>-|-|TRBV5-4|TRBJ2-7
TGTGCCAGCAGAGCTACCGGGAATTACGAGCAGTACTTC
CASRATGNYEQYF
>-|-|TRBV7-9|TRBJ1-1
TGTGCCAGCAGCTTAACCGGGCCTACTGAAGCTTTCTTT
CASSLTGPTEAFF
>TRBD2|-|TRBV7-2|TRBJ2-7
TGTGCCAGCAGCTTAGCGCGAGCGGGGGGAACCTACGAGCAGTACTTC
CASSLARAGGTYEQYF
>-|-|TRBV5-1|TRBJ1-1
TGCGCCAGCAGCCCCGGTAGCCGGGCCATGAACACTGAAGCTTTCTTT
CASSPGSRAMNTEAFF
>-|-|TRBV5-4|TRBJ1-3
TGTGCCAGCAGCCCGCCGGGGGCAGGAAACACCATATATTTT
CASSPPGAGNTIYF
>-|once|TRBV7-9|TRBJ1-2
TGTGCCAGCAGCCCCGAAAGGGGAAGATATGGCTACACCTTC
CASSPERGRYGYTF
>TRBD2|-|TRBV7-3|TRBJ2-1
TGTGCCAGCAGCCCTCTCGGCGGGGGGGCCAGAGGGCCCTACAATGAGCAGTTCTTC
CASSPLGGGARGPYNEQFF
>-|-|TRBV15|TRBJ2-7
TGTGCCACCAGCAGAGATCTCACTTCCTTGGCCTCCTACGAGCAGTACTTC
CATSRDLTSLASYEQYF
>TRBD1|-|TRBV28|TRBJ1-1
TGTGCCAGCAGTTTAAAGACAGGGTTTCCTCGATACACTGAAGCTTTCTTT
CASSLKTGFPRYTEAFF
>TRBD2|-|TRBV11-1|TRBJ2-7
TGTGCCAGCAGCTTCTCTAGCGGGGGCCTTTACGAGCAGTACTTC
CASSFSSGGLYEQYF
>-|-|TRBV28|TRBJ2-1
TGTGCCAGCAGTTTCCCGCGAATTGAGCAGTTCTTC
CASSFPRIEQFF
>TRBD1|once|TRBV28|TRBJ1-6
TGTGCCAGCAACCGGGACAGGGGGCGGTCACCCCTCCACTTT
CASNRDRGRSPLHF
>TRBD1|-|TRBV19|TRBJ1-4
TGTGCCAGTAGAAAGGGACAGAGAGGAAATGAAAAACTGTTTTTT
CASRKGQRGNEKLFF
>TRBD2|-|TRBV4-2|TRBJ2-1
TGTGCCAGCAGCCAACAAGCTAGCGGGGGCCCCTCCTACAATGAGCAGTTCTTC
CASSQQASGGPSYNEQFF
>-|-|TRBV6-1|TRBJ1-1
TGTGCCAGCAGTGAAGGCCAACACACTGAAGCTTTCTTT
CASSEGQHTEAFF